What follows are 5 T cell receptor beta chains derived from one specimen sequenced in a study of neoadjuvant nivolumab and ipilimumab in lung cancer. This table comes from immunoSEQ multiplex PCR, and its TCRdb copy is limited to in-frame clones, with some not included. The sample has 20,000 to 25,000 clones, more than 70% seen once. The sample consisted of peripheral blood, taken before neoadjuvant nivolumab, alone or with ipilimumab. These receptors all come from an adult with non-small cell lung cancer.

The chain uses TRBV7-2 and TRBJ2-3; D ambiguous. V lost 0 bases and J 3 bases, leaving 10 bases between the germline ends. The CDR3 runs 15 residues. Germline values: CDR1 SGHTA, CDR2 FQGNSA. The CDR3 DNA follows: TGTGCCAGCAGCTTAGCTCTTGTGGGAACAGATACGCAGTATTTT. Translating it yields CASSLALVGTDTQYF.

The chain carries TRBV7-2 and TRBJ1-1; the D is unclear. Trimming removed 4 bases from V and 4 bases from J, with 16 bases in between. This CDR3 comprises 15 residues. From germline, CDR1 is SGHTA and CDR2 FQGNSA. The CDR3 DNA reads as TGTGCCAGCAGCTCTGTTCGGCGTGACGGCACTGAAGCTTTCTTT. Its protein is CASSSVRRDGTEAFF.

The rearrangement uses TRBV7-9 and TRBJ1-5; the match to TRBD1 covers 7 bases. V lost 1 base, J lost 1 base, and 1 base stayed unmatched. This CDR3 is 15 amino acids long. Germline V gene data show CDR1 as SEHNR and CDR2 as FQNEAQ (reference sequence). The CDR3 DNA is TGTGCCAGCAGCTTAGTACAGGGGAGCAATCAGCCCCAGCATTTT. Translating gives CASSLVQGSNQPQHF.

This chain uses TRBV7-2 with TRBJ2-5; 9 nucleotides line up with TRBD2. Germline V gene sequence: CDR1 SGHTA, CDR2 FQGNSA. The J segment lost 4 bases and the V segment lost 5 bases, leaving 8 bases of the junction unmatched. The CDR3 contains 15 residues. CDR3 loop: CASSHSGSGGETQYF. The DNA of the CDR3 is TGTGCCAGCAGCCATAGCGGGAGTGGGGGAGAGACCCAGTACTTC. Full variable domain (outside the CDR3, taken from reference TRBV7-2 and TRBJ2-5): GAGVSQSPSNKVTEKGKDVELRCDPISGHTALYWYRQSLGQGLEFLIYFQGNSAPDKSGLPSDRFSAERTGGSVSTLTIQRTQQEDSAVYLCASSHSGSGGETQYFGPGTRLLVL.

The CDR3 spells CASSIVESWDHNEQFF. In DNA, the CDR3 is TGTGCCAGTAGTATAGTGGAGTCTTGGGACCACAATGAGCAGTTCTTC. This chain connects TRBV19 to TRBJ2-1, with D perhaps given as TRBD1 or TRBD2 (5 bases each). V was cut by 1 base and J by 5 bases, with 15 bases left in between. This CDR3 contains 16 residues. The V gene's germline CDR1 is LNHDA and CDR2 SQIVND (reference sequence).